These 4 T cell receptor beta chains came from one sample sequenced in a study of T-cell reconstitution after alpha-beta-depleted transplantation in children. TCRbeta library construction was performed incorporating unique molecular identifiers. TCRdb re-analysed the PCR reads in MiXCR, keeping a single row per CDR3 protein. This sample has roughly 250,000 distinct CDR3 sequences, with roughly 8% found just once. The source material was PBMCs, mostly from graft donor cells, sampled 180 days after TCRalphabeta/CD19-depleted stem cell transplant. Receptor source: a male patient younger than 18 who had a stem cell transplant for acute lymphoblastic leukemia, so the T cells may come from the graft donor.

This clonotype was picked up many times. The chain links TRBV12-3 or TRBV12-4 to TRBJ2-5; no reliable D call. The CDR3 is 14 amino acids. V dropped 4 bases and J dropped 1 base, with 10 bases sitting between them. CDR3: CASSSRTFQETQYF. The CDR3 DNA follows: TGTGCCAGCAGTTCACGGACCTTCCAAGAGACCCAGTACTTC.

The table lists this clonotype with many counts. The gene calls are TRBV4-2 and TRBJ2-6; no definite D call. CDR1 is LGHNA and CDR2 is YNFKEQ in the germline V gene. The CDR3 runs to 15 residues. Trimming took off 4 bases at V and 0 bases at J, with 7 bases between the two ends. CDR3 sequence reads: CASSPEHSGANVLTF. DNA of the CDR3: TGTGCCAGCAGCCCCGAGCACTCTGGGGCCAACGTCCTGACTTTC.

The chain recombines TRBV4-3 with TRBJ1-2; no firm D call. Trimming removed 1 base from V and 2 bases from J, with 14 bases in between. From germline, CDR1 is LGHNA and CDR2 YSLEER. This CDR3 is built from 16 residues. The CDR3 DNA reads as TGCGCCAGCAGCCAAGGGGTCTTTCTAATAAACTATGGCTACACCTTC. Its protein is CASSQGVFLINYGYTF.

This clonotype occurred many times. This sequence joins TRBV7-8 and TRBJ2-1, with D unresolved. The CDR3 has 16 residues. The V end lost 1 base, the J end lost 0 bases, and 10 bases lay between the germline ends. Germline V lookup: CDR1 SGHVS, CDR2 FQNEAQ. The CDR3 protein is CASSLVSMSSYNEQFF. CDR3 nucleotide sequence: TGTGCCAGCAGCTTAGTCTCGATGAGCTCCTACAATGAGCAGTTCTTC. The full variable domain, completed using reference TRBV7-8 and TRBJ2-1, is GAGVSQSPRYKVAKRGQDVALRCDPISGHVSLFWYQQALGQGPEFLTYFQNEAQLDKSGLPSDRFFAERPEGSVSTLKIQRTQQEDSAVYLCASSLVSMSSYNEQFFGPGTRLTVL.